The clone carrying this T cell receptor beta chain was observed many times. Antigen specificity is unknown. These data come from a study of T cells in Graves' hyperthyroidism and ophthalmopathy. Study-wide findings and caveats: Through a model of 13 V-J features, ophthalmopathy was separated from stable hyperthyroidism.

Amplification of TCR beta CDR3 regions used RNA as the template. Initially, a first-round RT-PCR of the TCR CDR3 employed the HTBI primer set. TCRdb re-analysed the multiplex PCR reads in MiXCR, keeping a single row per CDR3 protein. The sample yields about 480,000 distinct CDR3 sequences, roughly a quarter seen once. The ends were cut back, 6 bases at V and 2 bases at J, with 14 bases in the middle. The germline V gene encodes CDR1 SQVTM and CDR2 ANQGSEA. CDR3 length: 14 residues. The specimen sequenced was blood. The chain links TRBV29-1 to TRBJ1-5; tentatively, D is TRBD1 (6 bases). The clonotype comes from a woman aged 30 to 39 with Graves' ophthalmopathy. CDR3 sequence (DNA): TGCAGCGTGGCCGGGGGGGCCGGCAATCAGCCCCAGCATTTT. Protein sequence: CSVAGGAGNQPQHF.